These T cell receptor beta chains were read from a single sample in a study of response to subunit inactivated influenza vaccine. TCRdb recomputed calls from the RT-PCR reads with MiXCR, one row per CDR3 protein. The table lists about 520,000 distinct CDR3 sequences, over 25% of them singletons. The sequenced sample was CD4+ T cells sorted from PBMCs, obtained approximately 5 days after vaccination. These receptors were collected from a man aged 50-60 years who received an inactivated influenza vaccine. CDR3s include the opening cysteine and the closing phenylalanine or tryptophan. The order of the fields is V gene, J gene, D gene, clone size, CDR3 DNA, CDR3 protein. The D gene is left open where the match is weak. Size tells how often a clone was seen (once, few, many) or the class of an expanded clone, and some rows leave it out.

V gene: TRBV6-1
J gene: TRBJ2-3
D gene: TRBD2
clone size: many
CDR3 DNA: TGTGCCAGCAGTAGGGGACTAGCGGGAGTTGCAGATACGCAGTATTTT
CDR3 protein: CASSRGLAGVADTQYF

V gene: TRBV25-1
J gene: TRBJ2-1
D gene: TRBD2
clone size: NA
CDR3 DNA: TGTGCCAGCAGAGGAGCGGGGGAAAGCTACAATGAGCAGTTCTTC
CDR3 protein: CASRGAGESYNEQFF

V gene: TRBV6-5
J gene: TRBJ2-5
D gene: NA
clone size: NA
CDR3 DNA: TGTGCCAGCAGAAATAGGGGTGAGACCCAGTACTTC
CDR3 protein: CASRNRGETQYF

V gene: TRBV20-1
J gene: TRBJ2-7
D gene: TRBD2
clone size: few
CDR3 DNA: TGCAGTGCTCTCCGGAGCGGGAGTTACGAGCAGTACTTC
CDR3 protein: CSALRSGSYEQYF

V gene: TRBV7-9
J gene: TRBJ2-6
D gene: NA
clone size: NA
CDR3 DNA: TGTGCCAGCAGCTTGAACAGTCTGGGCCCTGGGGCCAACGTCCTGACTTTC
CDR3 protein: CASSLNSLGPGANVLTF

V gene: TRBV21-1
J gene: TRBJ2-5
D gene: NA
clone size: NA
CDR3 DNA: TGTGCCAGCAGCCGGGGGCAACAAAGGGGAGAGACCCAGTACTTC
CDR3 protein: CASSRGQQRGETQYF

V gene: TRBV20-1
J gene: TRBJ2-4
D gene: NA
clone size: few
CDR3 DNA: TGCAGTGCTTACAAGAGACAAGCCAAAAACATTCAGTACTTC
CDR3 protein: CSAYKRQAKNIQYF

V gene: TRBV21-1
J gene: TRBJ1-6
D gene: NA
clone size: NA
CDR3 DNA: TGTGCCAGCAGCAAAGGCCTAGAGGATTCACCCCTCCACTTT
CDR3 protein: CASSKGLEDSPLHF

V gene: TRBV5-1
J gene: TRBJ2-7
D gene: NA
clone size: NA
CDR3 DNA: TGCGCCAGCTACCGAAGAGGGGCCGTATACGAGCAGTACTTC
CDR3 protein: CASYRRGAVYEQYF

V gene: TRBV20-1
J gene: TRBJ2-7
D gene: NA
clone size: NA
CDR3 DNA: TGCAGTGCCGATAAGCCAGGGGTAGATTGGGAGCAGTACTTC
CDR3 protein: CSADKPGVDWEQYF

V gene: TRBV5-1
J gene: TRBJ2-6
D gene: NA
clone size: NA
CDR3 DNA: TGCGCCAGCAGCTTGGTAGGACGGGGCTCTGGGGCCAACGTCCTGACTTTC
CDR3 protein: CASSLVGRGSGANVLTF

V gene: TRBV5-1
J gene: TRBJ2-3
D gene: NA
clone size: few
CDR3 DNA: TGCGCCAGCAGCTTGGCCTCGAGTGGAGATACGCAGTATTTT
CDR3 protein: CASSLASSGDTQYF

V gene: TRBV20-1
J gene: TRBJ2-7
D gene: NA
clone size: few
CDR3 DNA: TGCAGTGCTGAAGGAAGGGGAACTGCCTACGAGCAGTACTTC
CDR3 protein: CSAEGRGTAYEQYF

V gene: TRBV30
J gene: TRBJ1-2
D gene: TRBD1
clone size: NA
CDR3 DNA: TGTGCCTGGAGTGGACAGGGGGCCGTCTATGGCTACACCTTC
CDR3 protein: CAWSGQGAVYGYTF

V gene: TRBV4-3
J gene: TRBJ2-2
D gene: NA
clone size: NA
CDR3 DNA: TGCGCCAGCAGCCGCTTACAGGGAGCCGGGGAGCTGTTTTTT
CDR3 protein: CASSRLQGAGELFF

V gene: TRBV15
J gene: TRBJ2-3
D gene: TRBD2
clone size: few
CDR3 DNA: TGTGCCACCAGCACGAGACTAGCGGGAGAAGATACGCAGTATTTT
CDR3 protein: CATSTRLAGEDTQYF

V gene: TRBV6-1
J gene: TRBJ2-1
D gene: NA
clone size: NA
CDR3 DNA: TGTGCCAGCAGTCGATTGGACAGTTTAGCGCACAATGAGCAGTTCTTC
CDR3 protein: CASSRLDSLAHNEQFF

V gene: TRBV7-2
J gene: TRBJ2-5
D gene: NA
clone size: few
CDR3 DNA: TGTGCTAGCAGCTTAGCTGGCAGGCTCCAAGAGACCCAGTACTTC
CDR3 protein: CASSLAGRLQETQYF

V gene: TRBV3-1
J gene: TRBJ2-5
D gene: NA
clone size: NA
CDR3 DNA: TGTGCCAGCCCCTTCGTCGGGCCGTACCAAGAGACCCAGTACTTC
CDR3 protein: CASPFVGPYQETQYF

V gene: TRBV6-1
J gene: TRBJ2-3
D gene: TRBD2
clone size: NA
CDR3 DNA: TGTGCCAGCAGTGAATCCCCCCTAGCGGCTGGGGATACGCAGTATTTT
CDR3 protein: CASSESPLAAGDTQYF

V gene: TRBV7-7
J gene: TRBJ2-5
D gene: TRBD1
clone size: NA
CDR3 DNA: TGTGCTAGCAGCCCACTGGGCCGTGGACAGGGGGCTTGGGAGACCCAGTACTTC
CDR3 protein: CASSPLGRGQGAWETQYF

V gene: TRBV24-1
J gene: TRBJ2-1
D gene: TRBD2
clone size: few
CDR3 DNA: TGTGCCACCAGTGCCCCCGGGACTAGCGGGGCTAATGAGCAGTTCTTC
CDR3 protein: CATSAPGTSGANEQFF

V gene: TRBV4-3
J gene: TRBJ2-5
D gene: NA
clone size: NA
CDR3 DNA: TGCGCCAGCAGCCAAGATCTAAAGGGGGGGACCGAGACCCAGTACTTC
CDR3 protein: CASSQDLKGGTETQYF

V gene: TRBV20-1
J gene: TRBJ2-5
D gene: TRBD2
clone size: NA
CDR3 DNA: TGCAGTGCTACCCCGACTAGCGGGAATGCGGCAGAGACCCAGTACTTC
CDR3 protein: CSATPTSGNAAETQYF

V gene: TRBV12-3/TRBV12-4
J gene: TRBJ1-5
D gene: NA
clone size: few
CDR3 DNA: TGTGCCAGCAGTTTTGTAGGCCAGGGGCCCCAGCATTTT
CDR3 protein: CASSFVGQGPQHF

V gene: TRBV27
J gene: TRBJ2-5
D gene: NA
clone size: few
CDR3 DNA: TGTGCCAGCAGTTTAGGCCTAGCAGTGGAGACCCAGTACTTC
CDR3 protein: CASSLGLAVETQYF

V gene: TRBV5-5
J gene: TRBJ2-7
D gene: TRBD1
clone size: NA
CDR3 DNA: TGTGCCAGCAGCGGGCAGACAGGGGCTATACGATATCAGTACTTC
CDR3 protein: CASSGQTGAIRYQYF

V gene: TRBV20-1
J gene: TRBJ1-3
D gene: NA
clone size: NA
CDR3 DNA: TGCAGTGCTAGGGACAGCTTCCCTGGAAACACCATATATTTT
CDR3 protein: CSARDSFPGNTIYF

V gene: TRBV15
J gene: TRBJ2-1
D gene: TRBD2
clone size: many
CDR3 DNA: TGTGCCACCAGCAGAGAAGGGAGGGACAATGAGCAGTTCTTC
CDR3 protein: CATSREGRDNEQFF

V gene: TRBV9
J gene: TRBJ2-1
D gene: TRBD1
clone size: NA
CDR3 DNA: TGTGCCAGCAGCCCCCGAGGACAGGAGATAAATGAGCAGTTCTTC
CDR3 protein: CASSPRGQEINEQFF